The present T cell receptor (beta chain) was sequenced within a study of regulatory T cells in long-lasting Graves disease. As for time point: newly diagnosed GD, antithyroid drugs for less than 3 months. With RNA extracted from PBMCs as input, the TCR library was made. In regard to this clonotype: Relative to the germline gene, one junction end is altered; a read error may explain this.

The CDR3 runs 15 residues. Germline-derived CDR1 and CDR2 are SGHAT and FQNNGV. With iRepertoire HTBI primers and Arm-PCR of CDR3 regions, TCR beta libraries were built. TCRdb analysed the multiplex PCR reads with MiXCR anew, one entry per CDR3 protein. The sample shows 510,000 or so distinct CDR3 sequences, more than 10% of them seen only once. These data were also reused for a study on T cells in Graves' hyperthyroidism and ophthalmopathy. Per that paper: Initially, a first-round RT-PCR of the TCR CDR3 employed the HTBI primer set.

The clonotype originates from a woman aged 25-40 years with Graves disease. This material consisted of peripheral blood mononuclear cells (PBMCs), taken at new diagnosis, from a patient treated with antithyroid drugs. The chain couples TRBV11-2 to TRBJ2-7; TRBD2 is a possible D gene (5 bases). The CDR3 loop reads CSSSQLEALRYEQYF. CDR3 nucleotides: TGTTCCAGCAGCCAACTGGAGGCACTGCGATACGAGCAGTACTTC.